Listed here are 11 T cell receptor beta chains from one sample, sequenced in a study of T cell responses to AZD1222 COVID-19 vaccine. The data were produced by immunoSEQ multiplex PCR, yet TCRdb's version contains in-frame clones alone and is incomplete. Of some 81,000 clones in the sample, more than 70% were seen once. The specimen comprised peripheral blood, sampled 28 days after the second AZD1222 dose. The receptors stem from an adult who received the AZD1222 COVID-19 vaccine.

This sequence joins TRBV3-1 (or the pseudogene TRBV3-2) and TRBJ2-7; D gene uncertain. Germline-derived CDR1 and CDR2 are LGHDT and YNNKEL (reference sequence). This CDR3 region has 14 residues. The V end was cut by 2 bases, the J end by 3 bases, with 11 bases between. Here the CDR3 reads CASSQNDKFYEQYF. DNA for the CDR3: TGTGCCAGCAGCCAAAACGACAAGTTCTACGAGCAGTACTTC.

The chain joins TRBV27 to TRBJ2-7; D might be TRBD2 (6 bases). The CDR3 runs to 13 residues. Germline assignment: CDR1 MNHEY and CDR2 SMNVEV (reference sequence). V was trimmed by 5 bases and J by 3 bases, leaving 11 bases between them. The CDR3 loop reads CASSDSGGYEQYF. CDR3 sequence (DNA): TGTGCCAGCAGTGATAGCGGAGGCTACGAGCAGTACTTC.

The rearrangement links TRBV5-5 to TRBJ2-2; D is possibly TRBD1 or TRBD2 (6 bases each). CDR3 length: 15 amino acids. Per germline, CDR1 SGHKS and CDR2 YYEKEE (reference sequence). Trimming took 0 bases from V and 6 from J, leaving 12 bases between them. In DNA form, the CDR3 reads TGTGCCAGCAGCTTGGTTACGGGGGCCCCCGGGGAGCTGTTTTTT. It is translated as CASSLVTGAPGELFF. Full variable domain (remainder filled in from reference TRBV5-5 and TRBJ2-2): DAGVTQSPTHLIKTRGQQVTLRCSPISGHKSVSWYQQVLGQGPQFIFQYYEKEERGRGNFPDRFSARQFPNYSSELNVNALLLGDSALYLCASSLVTGAPGELFFGEGSRLTVL.

This chain connects TRBV15 to TRBJ2-2; a weak D match, TRBD1 (5 bases). The CDR3 totals 16 residues. Germline V gene lookup returns CDR1 LNHNV and CDR2 YYDKDF (reference sequence). With 2 bases removed from V and 1 base from J, the gap between germline ends came to 11 bases. CDR3 amino acids: CATSRLDSLNTGELFF. CDR3 bases: TGTGCCACCAGCAGACTCGACAGTCTGAACACCGGGGAGCTGTTTTTT.

This clone was detected once. The chain couples TRBV2 to TRBJ1-2; 7 nucleotides match TRBD1. The CDR3 covers 13 residues. Germline V CDR1 and CDR2: SNHLY, FYNNEI. With V trimmed by 7 bases and J by 3 bases, 5 bases remained unmatched. The CDR3 sequence is CASTSRGDYGYTF. The CDR3 DNA reads as TGTGCCAGCACTTCCAGGGGGGACTATGGCTACACCTTC.

The CDR3 region is CASSPLGVVTGELFF. The DNA of the CDR3 is TGCGCCAGCAGCCCTCTGGGGGTGGTCACCGGGGAGCTGTTTTTT. V usage is TRBV5-1 and J usage is TRBJ2-2; D might be TRBD1 or TRBD2, each matching 5 bases. V was clipped by 4 bases and J by 4 bases, with 14 bases between them. The CDR3 is 15 amino acids. Germline CDR1 and CDR2: SGHRS and YFSETQ.

The CDR3 reads CASSFGSLGNSPLHF. The DNA for the CDR3 is TGTGCCAGCAGTTTCGGGTCGTTAGGCAATTCACCCCTCCACTTT. The chain combines TRBV27 with TRBJ1-6, with no clear D. CDR3 size: 15 residues. Trimming took 3 bases from V and 7 from J, leaving 13 bases between them. Germline V lookup: CDR1 MNHEY, CDR2 SMNVEV (reference sequence).

The chain uses TRBV5-6 and TRBJ1-1; D gene uncertain. Germline V gives CDR1 SGHDT, CDR2 YYEEEE. V lost 2 bases and J 2 bases, leaving 7 bases between the germline ends. CDR3 length equals 13 residues. CDR3 nucleotide sequence: TGTGCCAGCAGCTTTTTATTTAACACTGAAGCTTTCTTT. Its translation is CASSFLFNTEAFF. The entire variable domain, with the rest obtained from reference TRBV5-6 and TRBJ1-1, is as follows: DAGVTQSPTHLIKTRGQQVTLRCSPKSGHDTVSWYQQALGQGPQFIFQYYEEEERQRGNFPDRFSGHQFPNYSSELNVNALLLGDSALYLCASSFLFNTEAFFGQGTRLTVV.

The chain joins TRBV19 to TRBJ1-3; D call uncertain. This CDR3 comprises 16 residues. From germline, CDR1 is LNHDA and CDR2 SQIVND (reference sequence). Deletions cut 0 bases from V and 0 bases from J, with 9 bases between. The CDR3 here is CASSIEMTDSGNTIYF. The CDR3 DNA sequence: TGTGCCAGTAGTATAGAAATGACGGACTCTGGAAACACCATATATTTT.

The chain has TRBV2 and TRBJ2-3, with TRBD2 matching over 7 bases. CDR1 SNHLY and CDR2 FYNNEI come from the germline V gene. The junction had 4 bases not matched to a gene; V was cut back by 4 bases and J by 0 bases. CDR3 length: 15 amino acids. This CDR3 is CASSGRGTSTDTQYF. The CDR3 DNA reads TGTGCCAGCAGTGGGCGGGGGACTAGCACAGATACGCAGTATTTT.

V and J are TRBV29-1 and TRBJ2-3; D call uncertain. Looked up from germline, CDR1 is SQVTM and CDR2 is ANQGSEA. This CDR3 spans 12 amino acids. Trimming pared 2 bases from V and 2 bases from J, leaving 5 bases between. In DNA, the CDR3 is TGCAGCGTTGAAACGAACACAGATACGCAGTATTTT. This translates into CSVETNTDTQYF.